The rows below give T cell receptor beta chains drawn from one sample of a study of OX40 agonist ivuxolimab in advanced cancers. Only in-frame clones appear in the TCRdb table, and some are missing; sequencing was by immunoSEQ multiplex PCR. The top ten hold 12% of the sample, which has tens of thousands of clones, 89% seen once. This material consisted of CD4+ or CD8+ T cells sorted from blood, taken in a trial of the OX40 agonist ivuxolimab. Receptors were obtained from an adult with an advanced solid tumor such as melanoma, head and neck, liver or kidney cancer. Both conserved end residues are trimmed from each CDR3.

V | length | CDR3
TRBV21-1 | 15 | ASSSKRGRTNTGELF
TRBV27 | 8 | ASSESAQH
TRBV7-9 | 9 | ASSLGSGYT
TRBV9 | 12 | ASSARGEDTEAF
TRBV5-1 | 12 | ASSLLGTGAAQY
TRBV28 | 11 | ATTGSRSYEQY
TRBV6-1 | 13 | ASSEGPSGRYEQY
TRBV7-9 | 13 | ASSSSAETKNIQY
TRBV25-1 | 15 | ASSESYERELVGELF
TRBV29-1 | 11 | SVAGRVHNEQF
TRBV11-2 | 13 | ASSLVGGSTDTQY
TRBV6-1 | 13 | ASSLTGDAYNEQF
TRBV19 | 13 | ASSLGAGSTYEQY
TRBV27 | 13 | ASSLSWSMNTEAF
TRBV5-1 | 12 | ASSTGQGAGELF
TRBV6-4 | 13 | ASSSTGGASGELF
TRBV28 | 11 | ASRQGWYYEQY
TRBV14 | 15 | ASSQVSRTGRNSPLH
TRBV6-1 | 15 | ASSETRLAGFTDTQY
TRBV28 | 11 | ASRSRNSNEQY
TRBV30 | 11 | AWSAVQVGTQY
TRBV5-8 | 12 | ASSLGQGSQPQH
TRBV7-6 | 14 | ASSPSSGRYTDTQY
TRBV9 | 13 | ASSVAGDVTDTQY
TRBV27 | 12 | ASSLDSSTAAIY
TRBV5-1 | 12 | ASRRTSEINEQF
TRBV2 | 6 | ASLGYT
TRBV10-3 | 17 | AISEFGTGGMGTNEKLF
TRBV30 | 12 | AWSKKTNTGELF
TRBV7-9 | 10 | ASSLILDTQY
TRBV30 | 11 | AWSVHGGTEAF
TRBV9 | 11 | ASSELGYTEAF
TRBV7-9 | 14 | ASSRTGTGDTGELF
TRBV10-1 | 11 | ATIHRGFGGYT
TRBV7-6 | 11 | ASSLAALYEQY
TRBV18 | 13 | ASSPGRDEIYEQY
TRBV2 | 12 | ASSVSGGNYEQY